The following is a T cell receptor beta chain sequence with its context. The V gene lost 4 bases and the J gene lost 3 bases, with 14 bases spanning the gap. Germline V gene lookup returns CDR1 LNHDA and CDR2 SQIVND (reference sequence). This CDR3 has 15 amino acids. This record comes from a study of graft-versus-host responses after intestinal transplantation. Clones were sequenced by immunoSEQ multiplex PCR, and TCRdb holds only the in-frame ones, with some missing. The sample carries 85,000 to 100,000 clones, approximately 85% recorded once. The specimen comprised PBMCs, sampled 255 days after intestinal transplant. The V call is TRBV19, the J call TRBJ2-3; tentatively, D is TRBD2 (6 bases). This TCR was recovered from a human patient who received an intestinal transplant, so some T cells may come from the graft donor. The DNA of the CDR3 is TGTGCCAGTAGTAGGGATGGAGGGTGGACAGATACGCAGTATTTT. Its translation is CASSRDGGWTDTQYF.